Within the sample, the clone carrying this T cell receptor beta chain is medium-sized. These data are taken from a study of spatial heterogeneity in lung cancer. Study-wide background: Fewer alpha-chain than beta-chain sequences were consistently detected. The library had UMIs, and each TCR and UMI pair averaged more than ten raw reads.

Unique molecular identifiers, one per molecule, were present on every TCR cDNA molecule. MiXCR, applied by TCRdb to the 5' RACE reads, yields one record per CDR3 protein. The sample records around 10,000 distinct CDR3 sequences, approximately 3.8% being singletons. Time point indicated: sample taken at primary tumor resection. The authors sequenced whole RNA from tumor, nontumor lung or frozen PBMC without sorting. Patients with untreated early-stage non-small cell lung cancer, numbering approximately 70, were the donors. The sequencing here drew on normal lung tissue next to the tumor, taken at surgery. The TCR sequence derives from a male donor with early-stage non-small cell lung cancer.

CDR3 residues: CASSKVSGRAKNIQYF. The CDR3, as DNA: TGTGCCAGCAGTAAAGTTAGCGGGAGGGCCAAAAACATTCAGTACTTC. This chain uses TRBV6-2 or TRBV6-3 with TRBJ2-4; 10 bases are shared with TRBD2. The CDR3 extends over 16 amino acids. Trimming at V came to 5 bases and at J to 1 base, leaving 5 bases not matched to a gene. Germline CDR1 and CDR2: MNHEY and SVGEGT.